The text below deals with one T cell receptor (beta chain). The CDR3 consists of 18 residues. V shed 4 bases and J 5 bases; nucleotides not matched to a gene: 14. Germline V gene lookup returns CDR1 SGHKS and CDR2 YYEKEE (reference sequence). This entry comes from a study of shared clonotypes between healthy human individuals. Here immunoSEQ multiplex PCR was the method, and the copy in TCRdb shows in-frame clones only, minus some. The table has 1.5 million to 2.5 million clones, about 95% seen once. CD8 cells regarded as naive lacked CD45RO, were positively chosen for CCR7, and omitted terminally differentiated effector memory CD45RA+ cells.

Sequencing input: naive CD8+ T cells sorted from blood. This sequence originates from a man aged 18 to 35 in good health. The chain recombines TRBV5-5 with TRBJ2-2; 10 nucleotides line up with TRBD1. CDR3 in amino acids: CASSATWPGQGKTGELFF. The CDR3 bases are TGTGCCAGCAGCGCCACGTGGCCGGGACAGGGGAAGACCGGGGAGCTGTTTTTT.